This paragraph reports one T cell receptor (beta chain). The CDR3 consists of 19 residues. CDR1 is LNHDA, CDR2 SQIVND, per germline (reference sequence). V lost 5 bases, J lost 0 bases, and 11 bases stayed unmatched. This entry comes from a study of blood T cell repertoires in COVID-19. About the study: Whether acute or convalescent, the COVID-19 samples came from the United States, Italy and Spain. In each case, the material was cDNA or gDNA derived from T cells, B-cell-depleted T cells, or PBMCs.

In the authors' methods: Amplification with reference gene primers provided the estimates of nucleated cell counts. Sequencing was performed with immunoSEQ multiplex PCR; in TCRdb, only in-frame clones are kept and a portion is missing. V, J and clone size are taken as reported in that table, and D and trimming were inferred from the DNA itself. This sample has more than 110,000 clones, with roughly 80% found just once. The specimen sequenced was peripheral blood. The gene calls are TRBV19 and TRBJ2-1, with 12 bases fitting TRBD1. The TCR sequence derives from a human donor in a cohort sampled during active COVID-19. CDR3 sequence: CASSVRGQGAIGSYNEQFF. CDR3 coding DNA: TGTGCCAGTAGTGTCCGGGGACAGGGGGCAATAGGCTCCTACAATGAGCAGTTCTTC.